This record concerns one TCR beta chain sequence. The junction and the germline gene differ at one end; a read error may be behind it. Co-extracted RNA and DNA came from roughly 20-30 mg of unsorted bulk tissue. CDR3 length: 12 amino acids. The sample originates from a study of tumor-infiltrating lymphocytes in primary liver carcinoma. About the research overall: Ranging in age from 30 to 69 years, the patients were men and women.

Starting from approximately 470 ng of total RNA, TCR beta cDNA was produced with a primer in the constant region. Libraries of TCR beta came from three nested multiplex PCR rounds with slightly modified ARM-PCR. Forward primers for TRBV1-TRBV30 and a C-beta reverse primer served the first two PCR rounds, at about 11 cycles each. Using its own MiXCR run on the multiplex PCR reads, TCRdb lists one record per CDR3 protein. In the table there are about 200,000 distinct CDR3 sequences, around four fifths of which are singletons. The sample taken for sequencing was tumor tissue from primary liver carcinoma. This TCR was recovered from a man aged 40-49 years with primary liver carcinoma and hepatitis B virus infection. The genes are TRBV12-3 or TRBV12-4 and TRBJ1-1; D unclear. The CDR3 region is CVSSLDGSEAFF. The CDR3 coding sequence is TGTGTCAGCAGTTTAGACGGGTCTGAAGCTTTTTTT.